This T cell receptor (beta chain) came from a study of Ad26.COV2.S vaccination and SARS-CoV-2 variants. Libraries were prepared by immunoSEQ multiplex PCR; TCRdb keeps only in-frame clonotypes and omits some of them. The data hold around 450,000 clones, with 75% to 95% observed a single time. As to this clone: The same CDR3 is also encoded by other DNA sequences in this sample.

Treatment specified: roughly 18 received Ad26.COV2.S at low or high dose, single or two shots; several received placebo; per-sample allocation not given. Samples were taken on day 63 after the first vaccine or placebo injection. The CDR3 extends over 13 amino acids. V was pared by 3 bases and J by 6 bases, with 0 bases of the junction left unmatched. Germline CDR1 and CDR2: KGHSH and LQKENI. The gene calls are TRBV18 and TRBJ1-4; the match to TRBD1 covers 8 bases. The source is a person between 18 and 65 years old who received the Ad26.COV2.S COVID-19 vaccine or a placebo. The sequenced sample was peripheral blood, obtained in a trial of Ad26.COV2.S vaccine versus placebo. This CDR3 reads CASSPGQDEKLFF. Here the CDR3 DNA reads TGTGCCAGCTCACCGGGACAGGATGAAAAACTGTTTTTT.